This TCR beta chain was captured in a study of liver allograft versus peripheral blood T cells. Study-wide context: Recipients' peripheral blood supplied the T cell receptor repertoires against which those in transplanted livers were compared.

Within the sample, this clonotype is medium-sized. TCRdb re-derived calls from the reads in MiXCR, one entry per CDR3 protein. The top ten hold under 15% of the sample, which has fewer than 2,000 distinct CDR3 sequences, roughly 16% seen once. The ends were cut back, 0 bases at V and 1 base at J, with 6 bases in the middle. CDR1 is SGHTA, CDR2 FQGNSA, per germline. This CDR3 has 15 amino acids. The chain is built from TRBV7-2 and TRBJ2-2; no definite D call. The TCR originated in a human patient who had a liver transplant. These T cells may partly come from the graft donor. The CDR3 loop is CASSLAKGNTGELFF. CDR3 DNA: TGTGCCAGCAGCTTAGCGAAGGGGAACACCGGGGAGCTGTTTTTT.